These 18 T cell receptor beta chains originate from one sample sequenced in a study of stem cell transplantation in POMP-related autoinflammatory disease (dated by TCRdb to about 2021). Receptor libraries were prepared by the immunoSEQ multiplex PCR assay. The immuneACCESS repertoire file appears here via TCRdb, limited to in-frame rearrangements. These files lack a portion of the clones; in checked studies, under half of the deficit traces to unresolved V genes, and the cause of the others is not known. Recorded for this sample are approximately 4,900 clones; roughly 90% of them occurred a single time. The ten largest clones take up approximately 2.3% of the sample. The time point label here, explained by the study, means: after hematopoietic stem cell transplant. Source: CD8+ T cells from PBMCs, taken after stem cell transplantation. The origin of the receptors is a human patient with POMP-related autoinflammation and immune dysregulation (PRAID). Some T cells present after a transplant may be cells of the graft donor.

The chain combines TRBV7-9 with TRBJ2-1; the match to TRBD2 covers 10 bases. The CDR3 totals 16 residues. The ends lost 0 bases at V and 6 bases at J; junction bases unmatched: 5. Germline V gives CDR1 SEHNR, CDR2 FQNEAQ (reference sequence). The CDR3 loop reads CASSLAASGSGNEQFF. The CDR3 DNA follows: TGTGCCAGCAGCTTAGCGGCTAGCGGGAGTGGCAATGAGCAGTTCTTC.

J is TRBJ2-1 and V is TRBV19, with 9 bases fitting TRBD2. The length of the CDR3 is 14 residues. The germline CDR1 and CDR2 sequences are LNHDA and SQIVND (reference sequence). The V segment lost 7 bases and the J segment 8 bases; nucleotides outside the gene matches: 9. The CDR3 coding sequence is TGTGCCAGTACGGGAGCTAGCGGGGTGCATGAGCAGTTCTTC. Amino acid sequence: CASTGASGVHEQFF.

Worth noting for this clone: At one end, the junction sequence differs from germline, possibly due to a read error. Other DNA sequences in the sample encode the same CDR3. V and J are TRBV30 and TRBJ2-7, with 9 bases aligning to TRBD1. CDR3 length: 17 residues. Germline CDR1 reads GTSNPN; CDR2 reads SVGIG (reference sequence). CDR3 sequence: CAWIAGPGQGNSYEQYF. The CDR3 coding sequence is TGTGCCTGGATCGCGGGACCCGGACAGGGGAACTCCTACGAGCAGTACTTT.

This clone appeared a single time. The rearrangement links TRBV19 to TRBJ1-5; 10 bases are a match to TRBD1. The CDR3 loop spans 15 amino acids. Losses at the gene ends were 6 bases for V and 4 bases for J; bases not matched to a gene: 6. CDR1 is LNHDA and CDR2 is SQIVND in the germline V gene (reference sequence). CDR3 residues: CASRPGGQGNQPQHF. In DNA form, the CDR3 reads TGTGCCAGTAGACCGGGGGGACAGGGGAATCAGCCCCAGCATTTT.

This clone was picked up one time. The chain employs TRBV7-9 and TRBJ1-4; tentative D call: TRBD1 (5 bases). V lost 6 bases to trimming and J lost 0 bases, with 14 bases between them. CDR3 length: 16 amino acids. CDR1 is SEHNR and CDR2 is FQNEAQ in the germline V gene (reference sequence). This chain's CDR3 is CASSSPDSATNEKLFF. The CDR3 DNA reads TGTGCCAGCAGTTCTCCCGACAGTGCAACTAATGAAAAACTGTTTTTT.

The CDR3 sequence is CASSVSGSTDTQYF. CDR3 DNA sequence: TGTGCCAGCTCCGTTAGCGGGAGCACAGATACGCAGTATTTT. The chain couples TRBV18 to TRBJ2-3; 7 nucleotides line up with TRBD2. V shed 6 bases and J 0 bases; nucleotides not matched to a gene: 3. Germline V lookup: CDR1 KGHSH, CDR2 LQKENI. This CDR3 spans 14 amino acids.

The genes are TRBV19 and TRBJ2-1; 8 bases are shared with TRBD2. This CDR3 contains 14 residues. From germline, CDR1 is LNHDA and CDR2 SQIVND (reference sequence). Trimming removed 1 base from V and 9 bases from J; junction bases left unmatched: 5. The CDR3 nucleotides are TGTGCCAGTAGTATAGGGGGCCGGGAGGGTGAGCAGTTCTTC. Amino acids: CASSIGGREGEQFF.

About this clone: Compared with germline, one end of the junction differs, possibly owing to a read error. The chain uses TRBV7-7 and TRBJ2-5; perhaps TRBD2 as D (5 bases). The V gene's germline CDR1 is SSHAT and CDR2 FNYEAQ (reference sequence). The CDR3 extends over 15 amino acids. This chain's CDR3 is CASSPEVGVSETQYF. DNA for the CDR3: TGTGCTAGCAGCCCTGAAGTCGGGGTGTCGGAGACCCAGTACTTC.

This chain connects TRBV19 to TRBJ2-7; possibly TRBD1 for D (7 bases). CDR3 length: 14 residues. Trimming cost V 3 bases and J 5 bases, with 14 bases left between them. CDR1 and CDR2 from the germline V gene are LNHDA and SQIVND (reference sequence). The CDR3 here is CASSILGGGHEQYF. For the CDR3, the DNA is TGTGCCAGTAGTATCCTAGGAGGGGGCCACGAGCAGTACTTC.

The chain recombines TRBV18 with TRBJ2-1; 8 bases match TRBD2. Unmatched junction bases numbered 8, after V lost 2 bases and J lost 2 bases. Germline loops: CDR1 KGHSH, CDR2 LQKENI. This CDR3 region has 17 residues. This CDR3 reads CASSPTVSGGPYNEQFF. In nucleotides, the CDR3 is TGTGCCAGCTCACCAACGGTTTCGGGAGGGCCCTACAATGAGCAGTTCTTC.

This clone has more than one count but fewer than ten. This chain links TRBV5-4 with TRBJ1-1, with 11 bases identical to TRBD1. Germline lookup yields CDR1 SGHNT and CDR2 YYREEE (reference sequence). The CDR3 length is 18 residues. The ends lost 4 bases at V and 6 bases at J; junction bases unmatched: 17. CDR3 sequence reads: CASSLGQGAVITNPEAFF. DNA for the CDR3: TGTGCCAGCAGCCTTGGACAGGGGGCTGTAATTACTAACCCTGAAGCTTTCTTT.

The rearrangement links TRBV7-3 to TRBJ1-3, with D uncertain. CDR1 and CDR2 (germline): SGHTA, FQGTGA. The CDR3 extends over 14 amino acids. V was cut by 11 bases and J by 3 bases, with 17 bases left in between. The CDR3: CASDCWLYGNTIYF. The CDR3 DNA sequence: TGTGCCTCGGACTGCTGGCTATATGGAAACACCATATATTTT.

This clone was counted a single time. The V and J genes are TRBV9 and TRBJ2-5; tentatively, D is TRBD1 or TRBD2 (5 bases each). The V end lost 0 bases, the J end lost 1 base, and 7 bases lay between the germline ends. CDR1 is SGDLS and CDR2 is YYNGEE in the germline V gene. The CDR3 consists of 14 residues. The CDR3 bases are TGTGCCAGCAGCGTAGAGGGGACCCAAGAGACCCAGTACTTC. This encodes CASSVEGTQETQYF.

The rearrangement links TRBV11-2 to TRBJ1-5; 7 nucleotides line up with TRBD1. The germline gives CDR1 SGHAT, CDR2 FQNNGV. CDR3 length: 17 residues. Losses at the gene ends were 0 bases for V and 6 bases for J; bases not matched to a gene: 11. Here the CDR3 reads CASSLDAGYRGTQPQHF. The DNA for the CDR3 is TGTGCCAGCAGCTTAGACGCCGGGTACAGGGGTACTCAGCCCCAGCATTTT.

V is TRBV27 and J is TRBJ2-2; 8 bases are shared with TRBD1. J gave up 10 bases and V 4 bases, and 14 bases lay outside the gene matches. The length of the CDR3 is 16 residues. Germline V gene sequence: CDR1 MNHEY, CDR2 SMNVEV (reference sequence). In DNA form, the CDR3 reads TGTGCCAGCAGTTGGGCCTACAGGGGGGCGCCCTCGGAGCTGTTTTTT. Translation: CASSWAYRGAPSELFF.

The V gene is TRBV4-2, the J gene TRBJ2-2; maybe TRBD2 (6 bases). Trimming removed 1 base at V and 6 bases at J, with 15 bases between. The germline V gene encodes CDR1 LGHNA and CDR2 YNFKEQ. The CDR3 length is 16 residues. This chain's CDR3 is CASSQATGTSPGELFF. CDR3 bases: TGTGCCAGCAGCCAAGCAACCGGGACTTCACCCGGGGAGCTGTTTTTT.

This chain uses TRBV7-2 with TRBJ2-7; no clear D gene. The CDR3 contains 17 residues. The germline V gene encodes CDR1 SGHTA and CDR2 FQGNSA. V dropped 5 bases and J dropped 4 bases, with 24 bases sitting between them. The CDR3, as DNA: TGTGCCAGCAGCCAAGGGCAGATCTACGGCATGTGGTACGAGCAGTACTTC. Translating it yields CASSQGQIYGMWYEQYF. The full variable domain, with the rest looked up from reference TRBV7-2 and TRBJ2-7, is GAGVSQSPSNKVTEKGKDVELRCDPISGHTALYWYRQSLGQGLEFLIYFQGNSAPDKSGLPSDRFSAERTGGSVSTLTIQRTQQEDSAVYLCASSQGQIYGMWYEQYFGPGTRLTVT.

The chain has TRBV7-9 and TRBJ2-3; D call uncertain. The CDR3 is made up of 12 amino acids. Germline CDR1 SEHNR, CDR2 FQNEAQ (reference sequence). Trimming stripped 4 bases from V and 5 bases from J, with 7 bases between. The CDR3, as DNA: TGTGCCAGCAGCTCCCCATTAGATACGCAGTATTTT. This sequence encodes CASSSPLDTQYF.